This TCR beta chain stems from a study of blood T cell repertoires in COVID-19. The CDR3 contains 11 residues. V lost 3 bases to trimming and J lost 3 bases, with 6 bases between them. CDR1 is SQVTM and CDR2 is ANQGSEA in the germline V gene. TCRdb keeps only in-frame clones here, not all; method: immunoSEQ multiplex PCR. Counted here are some 390,000 clones, 80% to 90% occurring once; the ten biggest clones make up 1% to 1.3%. Assignment of participants to cohorts was predicated upon participant-reported clinical history. V usage is TRBV29-1 and J usage is TRBJ2-7; TRBD1 is a possible D gene (6 bases). The sequencing input was PBMCs or T cells enriched from blood (not recorded which). The sequence derives from a man aged 30 to 45 who had recovered from COVID-19. CDR3 residues: CSVEDSYEQYF. The CDR3 DNA sequence: TGCAGCGTTGAGGACAGCTACGAGCAGTACTTC.